This T cell receptor beta chain originates from a study of identical twins. This clonotype has ten or more counts. The antigen is unknown. A universal primer site was incorporated via template switching, and the cDNA contained unique molecular identifiers. MiXCR, run by TCRdb on the 5' RACE reads, gives a single entry per CDR3 protein. The table records about 300,000 distinct CDR3 sequences, around an eighth of them present only once. V shed 4 bases and J shed 2 bases, with 14 bases lying between them. CDR3 length: 15 amino acids. Germline loops: CDR1 SGHRS, CDR2 YFSETQ. General observations from the study: Cross-sectional statistics underpinned the conclusions; the same donors were not followed. Twin sharing of out-of-frame TCR alpha was underestimated by models in monozygotic pairs.

Donors uniformly comprised healthy Caucasians. These data also formed part of another study, on yellow fever vaccine responses in identical twins.

The clonotype comes from a woman under 30 in good health. The rearrangement links TRBV5-1 to TRBJ2-3; D not resolved. The sample comprised CD8+ T cells sorted from blood. The CDR3 sequence is CASSLGPPPTDTQYF. The CDR3 DNA sequence: TGCGCCAGCAGCCTAGGACCACCCCCCACAGATACGCAGTATTTT.